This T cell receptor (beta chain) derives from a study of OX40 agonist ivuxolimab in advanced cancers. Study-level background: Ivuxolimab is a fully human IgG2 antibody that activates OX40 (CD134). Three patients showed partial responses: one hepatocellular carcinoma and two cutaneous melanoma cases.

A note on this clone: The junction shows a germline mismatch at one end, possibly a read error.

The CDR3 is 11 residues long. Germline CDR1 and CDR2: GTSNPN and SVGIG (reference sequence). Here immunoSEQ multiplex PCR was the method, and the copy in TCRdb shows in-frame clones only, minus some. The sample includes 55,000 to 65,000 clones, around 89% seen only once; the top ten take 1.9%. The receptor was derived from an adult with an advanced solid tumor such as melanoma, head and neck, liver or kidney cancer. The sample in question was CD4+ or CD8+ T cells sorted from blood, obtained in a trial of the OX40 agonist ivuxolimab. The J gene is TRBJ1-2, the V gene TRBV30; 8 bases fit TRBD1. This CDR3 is CTWTGLNGYTF. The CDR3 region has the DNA TGTACCTGGACAGGGTTGAATGGCTACACCTTC.